Below are 26 T cell receptor beta chains sequenced from a single sample in a study of CD8 T cells in ankylosing spondylitis. MiXCR, applied by TCRdb to the 5' RACE reads, yields one record per CDR3 protein. The sample has roughly 700,000 distinct CDR3 sequences, around 17% seen once; the top ten hold about 20%. Their antigens remain unidentified. Points from the study as a whole: Ankylosing spondylitis blood appeared to carry a characteristic TCR beta motif of roughly 8 highly homologous variants.

The sample consisted of blood, either unsorted or a sorted T cell fraction (not recorded which). Receptor source: a male donor with ankylosing spondylitis.

The chain is built from TRBV12-3 or TRBV12-4 and TRBJ2-4; 10 nucleotides line up with TRBD2. CDR3 length: 16 residues. The V and J ends lost 0 bases and 1 base, in that order; junction bases with no gene match: 0. The chain's CDR3 is CASSLAGLAAKNIQYF. CDR3 in DNA: TGTGCCAGCAGTTTAGCGGGACTAGCGGCCAAAAACATTCAGTACTTC.

The rearrangement joins TRBV7-8 to TRBJ2-5; 7 nucleotides line up with TRBD2. Trimming cost V 6 bases and J 4 bases; bases outside gene matches: 17. The CDR3 extends over 17 amino acids. Germline lookup yields CDR1 SGHVS and CDR2 FQNEAQ. The CDR3 is CASRERTAGEATETQYF. Written as DNA, the CDR3 is TGTGCCAGCAGAGAAAGGACGGCGGGAGAGGCAACAGAGACCCAGTACTTC.

This clonotype turned up a few times. This chain links TRBV20-1 with TRBJ1-6; the D gene is possibly TRBD1 (6 bases). V lost 5 bases to trimming and J lost 11 bases, with 25 bases between them. Germline V CDR1 and CDR2: DFQATT, SNEGSKA (reference sequence). This CDR3 has 16 amino acids. The CDR3 region has the DNA TGCAGTGCTTATGGGGAAGTAAGGGGACAAGATACACCCCTCCACTTT. This encodes CSAYGEVRGQDTPLHF.

The V call is TRBV27, the J call TRBJ2-5; a weak D match, TRBD1 (6 bases). The germline gives CDR1 MNHEY, CDR2 SMNVEV (reference sequence). V was shortened by 5 bases and J by 2 bases, with 12 bases between the two germline ends. This CDR3 has 14 amino acids. The CDR3 spells CASSPWTEQETQYF. CDR3 nucleotides: TGTGCCAGCAGTCCGTGGACAGAACAAGAGACCCAGTACTTC.

This clonotype was seen at least ten times. The V call is TRBV7-9, the J call TRBJ2-1, with 11 bases fitting TRBD2. V lost 5 bases to trimming and J lost 7 bases; unmatched junction nucleotides: 1. The germline CDR1 and CDR2 sequences are SEHNR and FQNEAQ (reference sequence). CDR3 size: 13 residues. CDR3 DNA sequence: TGTGCCAGCAGCCCTAGCGGGGGGAATGAGCAGTTCTTC. Its protein is CASSPSGGNEQFF.

The table lists this clonotype with many counts. In DNA, the CDR3 is TGCGCCAGCAGCCAAGGTCTGGGGTACGAGCAGTACTTC. Its translation is CASSQGLGYEQYF. The V and J genes are TRBV4-3 and TRBJ2-7; D unresolved. The V end was cut by 1 base, the J end by 4 bases, with 8 bases between. Germline assignment: CDR1 LGHNA and CDR2 YSLEER. This CDR3 is 13 amino acids long.

This clonotype was seen a handful of times. The chain links TRBV7-9 to TRBJ2-3, with D maybe TRBD2 (6 bases). V was clipped by 4 bases and J by 6 bases, with 14 bases between them. The CDR3 loop spans 14 amino acids. The V gene's germline CDR1 is SEHNR and CDR2 FQNEAQ (reference sequence). CDR3 region: CASSSWGVADTQYF. In nucleotides, the CDR3 is TGTGCCAGCAGCTCCTGGGGGGTGGCGGATACGCAGTATTTT.

The chain is built from TRBV5-1 and TRBJ2-2; 7 bases are a match to TRBD1. The V segment lost 4 bases and the J segment 0 bases; nucleotides outside the gene matches: 6. The CDR3 runs 16 residues. Germline V gene lookup returns CDR1 SGHRS and CDR2 YFSETQ. The CDR3 reads CASSPGQRSNTGELFF. The CDR3 coding sequence is TGCGCCAGCAGCCCGGGACAGAGATCGAACACCGGGGAGCTGTTTTTT.

This clonotype has ten or more counts. V and J are TRBV12-3 or TRBV12-4 and TRBJ2-1; no clear D gene. V gave up 1 base and J gave up 5 bases, with 9 bases separating them. CDR3 size: 14 residues. CDR3 sequence: CASSLDSFDNEQFF. The DNA for the CDR3 is TGTGCCAGCAGTTTAGACAGTTTTGACAATGAGCAGTTCTTC.

V gene TRBV4-3 combines with J gene TRBJ2-2, with 12 positions matching TRBD2. CDR1 LGHNA and CDR2 YSLEER come from the germline V gene. The CDR3 spans 15 residues. Trimming took 1 base from V and 7 from J; bases not matched to a gene: 1. The CDR3 loop is CASSQAGLAGGELFF. CDR3 sequence (DNA): TGCGCCAGCAGCCAAGCGGGACTAGCGGGCGGGGAGCTGTTTTTT.

This clonotype was picked up a small number of times. The genes are TRBV3-1 and TRBJ1-5; D not certain. The V gene's germline CDR1 is LGHDT and CDR2 YNNKEL (reference sequence). The CDR3 has 14 amino acids. V was cut by 0 bases and J by 5 bases, with 8 bases left in between. CDR3 DNA: TGTGCCAGCAGCCAAGATGCTGGAGATCAGCCCCAGCATTTT. Its protein product is CASSQDAGDQPQHF.

This clonotype was seen a few times. V gene TRBV13 combines with J gene TRBJ2-3, with a weak D call TRBD2 (6 bases). V shed 3 bases and J shed 0 bases, with 19 bases lying between them. Germline lookup yields CDR1 PRHDT and CDR2 FYEKMQ (reference sequence). CDR3 length: 18 residues. The CDR3 DNA reads TGTGCCAGCAGCTTGGGTAGGACGGGAGAAGGTAGCACAGATACGCAGTATTTT. It is translated as CASSLGRTGEGSTDTQYF.

The table lists this clonotype with a few counts. The chain recombines TRBV10-3 with TRBJ1-4; 10 bases agree with TRBD1. CDR1 and CDR2 from the germline V gene are ENHRY and SYGVKD. V dropped 0 bases and J dropped 14; count of bases not matched to a gene: 15. CDR3 length: 17 residues. CDR3 DNA sequence: TGTGCCATCAGTGAGTCGACCCCGGGACAGGGGCCCGGAGGCCTGTTTTTT. It is translated as CAISESTPGQGPGGLFF.

The V and J genes are TRBV11-2 and TRBJ2-2, with 9 bases matching TRBD1. CDR3 size: 18 residues. V trimming: 4 bases; J trimming: 0 bases; junction bases outside the gene matches: 9. CDR1 is SGHAT, CDR2 FQNNGV, per germline. The CDR3 sequence is CASSSTTRQGANTGELFF. The CDR3 DNA follows: TGTGCCAGCAGCTCCACCACCCGACAGGGGGCGAACACCGGGGAGCTGTTTTTT.

The chain combines TRBV14 with TRBJ1-1; tentative D call: TRBD1 (6 bases). Germline V CDR1 and CDR2: SGHDN, FVKESK. CDR3 length: 15 amino acids. V was pared by 4 bases and J by 0 bases, with 12 bases between. CDR3 sequence: CASSPVQGLNTEAFF. CDR3 nucleotides: TGTGCCAGCAGCCCTGTACAGGGACTGAACACTGAAGCTTTCTTT.

The chain carries TRBV30 and TRBJ2-3; TRBD2 agrees at 7 bases. Germline CDR1 reads GTSNPN; CDR2 reads SVGIG (reference sequence). CDR3 size: 13 residues. The CDR3: CAYGTISTDTQYF. CDR3 nucleotide sequence: TGTGCATACGGGACTATTAGCACAGATACGCAGTATTTT.

This clonotype was seen at least ten times. The chain joins TRBV29-1 to TRBJ2-1; 8 nucleotides match TRBD2. V lost 6 bases to trimming and J lost 6 bases; unmatched junction nucleotides: 13. Germline V gene sequence: CDR1 SQVTM, CDR2 ANQGSEA. The CDR3 has 15 residues. Here the CDR3 reads CSVLGEAGGVNEQFF. CDR3 sequence (DNA): TGCAGCGTCCTCGGGGAGGCGGGAGGAGTCAATGAGCAGTTCTTC.

This clonotype was detected only a few times. The V gene is TRBV12-3 or TRBV12-4, the J gene TRBJ1-6; a weak D match, TRBD1 (6 bases). V lost 7 bases, J lost 5 bases, and 12 bases lay in between. The CDR3 totals 14 residues. DNA of the CDR3: TGTGCCAGCAAAAACAGGGAAAATAATTCACCCCTCCACTTT. This codes for CASKNRENNSPLHF.

This clonotype was counted a few times. This sequence joins TRBV20-1 and TRBJ2-7; 7 bases align to TRBD2. V gave up 6 bases and J gave up 7 bases; unmatched junction bases: 12. Germline V gene lookup returns CDR1 DFQATT and CDR2 SNEGSKA (reference sequence). The CDR3 loop spans 13 amino acids. CDR3 nucleotides: TGCAGTGCACCTGGGGAGGGGTGGAGTGAGCAGTACTTC. It is translated as CSAPGEGWSEQYF.

J is TRBJ2-7 and V is TRBV25-1, with D unclear. This CDR3 has 12 residues. Per the germline V gene, CDR1 is MGHDK and CDR2 is SYGVNS. Trimming left V 3 bases short and J 5 bases short, with 8 bases between. The CDR3 bases are TGTGCCAGCAGTGAGTCTATCAACGAGCAGTACTTC. It encodes CASSESINEQYF.

The rearrangement links TRBV28 to TRBJ1-1; 7 bases line up with TRBD1. Germline V gene lookup returns CDR1 MDHEN and CDR2 SYDVKM. The V and J ends lost 3 bases and 5 bases, in that order; junction bases with no gene match: 6. The CDR3 covers 14 residues. In nucleotides, the CDR3 is TGTGCCAGCAGTTTGCCAGGGGGTTGGACTGAAGCTTTCTTT. Translation: CASSLPGGWTEAFF. The full variable domain, rest sourced from reference TRBV28 and TRBJ1-1, is DVKVTQSSRYLVKRTGEKVFLECVQDMDHENMFWYRQDPGLGLRLIYFSYDVKMKEKGDIPEGYSVSREKKERFSLILESASTNQTSMYLCASSLPGGWTEAFFGQGTRLTVV.

The chain joins TRBV5-1 to TRBJ1-6; TRBD1 matches 7 bases. The CDR3 runs to 14 residues. The J segment lost 7 bases and the V segment lost 4 bases, leaving 5 bases of the junction unmatched. Germline lookup yields CDR1 SGHRS and CDR2 YFSETQ. This CDR3 reads CASSPGQQNSPLHF. The CDR3 DNA reads TGCGCCAGCAGCCCGGGACAGCAGAATTCACCCCTCCACTTT.

This clonotype was seen a few times. The chain employs TRBV20-1 and TRBJ2-7, with 11 bases aligning to TRBD2. CDR3 length equals 14 residues. V shed 6 bases, J shed 1 base, and the junction held 5 bases outside the gene matches. CDR1 and CDR2 (germline): DFQATT, SNEGSKA (reference sequence). The CDR3 loop is CSAGSSGRSYEQYF. The CDR3 bases are TGCAGTGCGGGATCTAGCGGGAGGTCCTACGAGCAGTACTTC.

This chain links TRBV29-1 with TRBJ2-3, with D tentatively TRBD1 or TRBD2 (5 bases each). This CDR3 has 15 amino acids. V lost 1 base and J lost 1, with 12 bases in between. CDR1 and CDR2 (germline): SQVTM, ANQGSEA. CDR3 DNA sequence: TGCAGCGTTGAAGTAGAAGGGGACGGCACAGATACGCAGTATTTT. It translates to CSVEVEGDGTDTQYF.

In its sample, this clonotype was seen many times. The chain uses TRBV29-1 and TRBJ1-2; D gene unclear. Germline V lookup: CDR1 SQVTM, CDR2 ANQGSEA. This CDR3 has 13 amino acids. Trimming took 3 bases from V and 0 from J, leaving 8 bases between them. The CDR3 bases are TGCAGCGTTGAGACCGACGCTAACTATGGCTACACCTTC. As protein: CSVETDANYGYTF.

This sequence joins TRBV19 and TRBJ2-1, with D unresolved. This CDR3 comprises 14 residues. V was shortened by 0 bases and J by 6 bases, with 9 bases between the two germline ends. Germline V gives CDR1 LNHDA, CDR2 SQIVND (reference sequence). CDR3 sequence reads: CASSIDLGPNEQFF. As DNA, the CDR3 is TGTGCCAGTAGTATAGATCTAGGCCCCAATGAGCAGTTCTTC.